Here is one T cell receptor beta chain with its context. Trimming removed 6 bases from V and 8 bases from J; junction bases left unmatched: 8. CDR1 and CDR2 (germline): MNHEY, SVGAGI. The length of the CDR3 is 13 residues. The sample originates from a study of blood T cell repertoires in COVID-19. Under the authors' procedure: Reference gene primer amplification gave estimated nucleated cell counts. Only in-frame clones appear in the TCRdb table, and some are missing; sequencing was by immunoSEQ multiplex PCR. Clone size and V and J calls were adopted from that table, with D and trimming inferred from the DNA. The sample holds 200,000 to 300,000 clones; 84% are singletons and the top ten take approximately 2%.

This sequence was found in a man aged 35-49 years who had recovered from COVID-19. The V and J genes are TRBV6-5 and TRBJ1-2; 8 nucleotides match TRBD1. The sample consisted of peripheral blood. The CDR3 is CASSPDRDQGYTF. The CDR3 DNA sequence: TGTGCCAGCAGCCCGGACAGGGATCAAGGCTACACCTTC.